These 17 T cell receptor beta chains share one sample of origin, sequenced in a study of cytomegalovirus exposure and HLA in healthy donors. Both 60 Vbeta primers and 13 Jbeta primers went into the PCR. The table came from immunoSEQ multiplex PCR; TCRdb's copy has only in-frame clones and leaves some out. Counted here are 180,000 or so clones, just under 80% occurring once; the ten biggest clones make up about 2.6%. The specimen sequenced was PBMCs. These receptors all stem from a female donor in good health and CMV-seronegative.

V is TRBV2 and J is TRBJ2-7; D might be TRBD1 (7 bases). The CDR3 runs to 15 residues. Germline assignment: CDR1 SNHLY and CDR2 FYNNEI. V shed 6 bases and J shed 7 bases, with 22 bases lying between them. CDR3 in amino acids: CASREGAGSYVEQYF. The CDR3 coding sequence is TGTGCCAGCAGGGAGGGGGCCGGATCCTACGTAGAGCAGTACTTC.

J is TRBJ2-3 and V is TRBV9, with 10 bases fitting TRBD1. The length of the CDR3 is 15 residues. From germline, CDR1 is SGDLS and CDR2 YYNGEE. With 3 bases clipped from V and 7 bases from J, the junction kept 8 bases outside the gene matches. As DNA, the CDR3 is TGTGCCAGCAGCGAGGGGGGACAGGGGAAAAATACGCAGTATTTT. This codes for CASSEGGQGKNTQYF.

The chain employs TRBV6-6 and TRBJ2-7, with TRBD2 matching over 8 bases. CDR3 length equals 14 residues. V lost 5 bases, J lost 2 bases, and 5 bases stayed unmatched. Germline assignment: CDR1 MNHNY and CDR2 SVGAGI (reference sequence). The CDR3 nucleotides are TGTGCCAGCAGTGCCCGGGGGGGGGCCTACGAGCAGTACTTC. Protein: CASSARGGAYEQYF.

V gene TRBV27 combines with J gene TRBJ1-2; 7 bases agree with TRBD1. The CDR3 is made up of 14 amino acids. Germline CDR1 is MNHEY and CDR2 is SMNVEV (reference sequence). Unmatched junction bases numbered 7, after V lost 8 bases and J lost 1 base. The CDR3 sequence is CASGMTGNNYGYTF. CDR3 coding DNA: TGTGCCAGCGGAATGACAGGGAATAACTATGGCTACACCTTC.

This rearrangement joins TRBV18 to TRBJ2-7, with 7 bases fitting TRBD1. The length of the CDR3 is 14 residues. CDR1 KGHSH and CDR2 LQKENI come from the germline V gene. J lost 3 bases, V lost 5 bases, and 7 bases had no gene match. CDR3 coding DNA: TGTGCCAGCTCATTACCGGGACAGAGCTACGAGCAGTACTTC. This sequence encodes CASSLPGQSYEQYF.

The CDR3 DNA sequence: TGCGCCAGCAGCTTGAGCAGGCCCTCCTACGAGCAGTACTTC. Amino acids: CASSLSRPSYEQYF. The chain couples TRBV5-1 to TRBJ2-7; D remains ambiguous. This CDR3 comprises 14 residues. Trimming cost V 1 base and J 0 bases, with 8 bases left between them. From germline, CDR1 is SGHRS and CDR2 YFSETQ.

The chain carries TRBV19 and TRBJ1-2; perhaps TRBD1 as D (5 bases). V lost 7 bases and J 5 bases, leaving 14 bases between the germline ends. The CDR3 covers 13 residues. CDR1 is LNHDA and CDR2 is SQIVND in the germline V gene (reference sequence). The CDR3, as DNA: TGTGCCAGTAATCCTGACAGTTCTTATGGCTACACCTTC. Its protein is CASNPDSSYGYTF.

This clone was seen more than once but under ten times. The chain is built from TRBV30 and TRBJ1-5; tentatively, D is TRBD1 (6 bases). Between the trimmed V and J ends, which lost 1 base and 2 bases, there was a span of 6 bases. The CDR3 length is 13 residues. In germline, CDR1 is GTSNPN, CDR2 SVGIG (reference sequence). CDR3: CAWSGQGNQPQHF. In DNA, the CDR3 is TGTGCCTGGAGTGGACAGGGCAATCAGCCCCAGCATTTT.

The chain links TRBV11-3 to TRBJ2-6; the match to TRBD1 covers 10 bases. CDR3 length: 18 amino acids. The V and J ends lost 5 bases and 2 bases, in that order; junction bases with no gene match: 9. In germline, CDR1 is SGHNT, CDR2 YENEEA. CDR3 sequence: CASSPVGQGDTGANVLTF. CDR3 nucleotides: TGTGCCAGCAGCCCGGTCGGACAGGGGGACACTGGGGCCAACGTCCTGACTTTC.

The V and J genes are TRBV27 and TRBJ2-1; 10 positions match TRBD1. This CDR3 comprises 16 residues. Germline CDR1 and CDR2: MNHEY and SMNVEV (reference sequence). Germline trimming cut 6 bases from V and 7 bases from J; bases unmatched to any gene: 12. The CDR3 is CASRPLTGGTGNEQFF. The CDR3 DNA reads TGTGCCAGCAGGCCACTGACAGGGGGCACGGGAAATGAGCAGTTCTTC.

This clone appeared a few times. The J gene is TRBJ2-1, the V gene TRBV27, with a weak D call TRBD1 (6 bases). The CDR3 contains 15 residues. CDR1 is MNHEY and CDR2 is SMNVEV in the germline V gene (reference sequence). V was clipped by 2 bases and J by 4 bases, with 12 bases between them. CDR3 sequence: CASSLVQGDYNEQFF. CDR3 coding DNA: TGTGCCAGCAGTTTAGTACAGGGCGATTACAATGAGCAGTTCTTC.

The gene calls are TRBV5-4 and TRBJ2-1; 7 bases are shared with TRBD1. Germline-derived CDR1 and CDR2 are SGHNT and YYREEE (reference sequence). The junction had 8 bases not matched to a gene; V was cut back by 3 bases and J by 14 bases. This CDR3 contains 12 residues. CDR3 coding DNA: TGTGCCAGCAGCTCAGACGGGACAGAGGAGTTCTTC. It yields the protein CASSSDGTEEFF.

The chain is built from TRBV11-2 and TRBJ2-1; the D is unclear. The CDR3 has 12 residues. Germline V CDR1 and CDR2: SGHAT, FQNNGV. Trimming took 5 bases from V and 7 from J, leaving 9 bases between them. CDR3 sequence: CASSLTRNEQFF. DNA for the CDR3: TGTGCCAGCAGCCTGACTCGTAATGAGCAGTTCTTC.

The chain is built from TRBV5-1 and TRBJ2-1, with 8 positions matching TRBD2. The CDR3 length is 14 residues. Germline V lookup: CDR1 SGHRS, CDR2 YFSETQ. The ends lost 5 bases at V and 3 bases at J; junction bases unmatched: 4. The CDR3 loop reads CASRLADIYNEQFF. The CDR3 region has the DNA TGCGCCAGCAGACTAGCGGACATCTACAATGAGCAGTTCTTC.

This sequence joins TRBV20-1 and TRBJ1-2; D gene unclear. This CDR3 has 10 residues. The germline V and J ends were trimmed by 6 bases and 8 bases, with 10 bases remaining between them. The V gene's germline CDR1 is DFQATT and CDR2 SNEGSKA (reference sequence). CDR3 region: CSAIDVGYTF. The DNA for the CDR3 is TGCAGTGCCATAGATGTGGGCTACACCTTC.

This clone turned up a few times. The CDR3, as DNA: TGTGCCAGCAGCCCCTCCCCGGGCCTCGGGGACTATGGCTACACCTTC. Protein sequence: CASSPSPGLGDYGYTF. The gene calls are TRBV28 and TRBJ1-2; D gene ambiguous. Germline V gene data show CDR1 as MDHEN and CDR2 as SYDVKM. This CDR3 is built from 16 residues. V was trimmed by 6 bases and J by 3 bases, leaving 20 bases between them.

V gene TRBV10-3 combines with J gene TRBJ2-3; 10 bases match TRBD2. The CDR3 extends over 16 amino acids. V trimming: 6 bases; J trimming: 4 bases; junction bases outside the gene matches: 10. Germline V CDR1 and CDR2: ENHRY, SYGVKD. Written as DNA, the CDR3 is TGTGCCATCAGGGACCTAGCGGGAGAGAGCGCAGATACGCAGTATTTT. This translates into CAIRDLAGESADTQYF.